Following are 21 T cell receptor beta chains from one sample sequenced in a study of cytomegalovirus exposure and HLA in healthy donors (dated by TCRdb to the late 2010s). The receptor library was made with the immunoSEQ multiplex PCR assay. For the multiplex PCR, a mixture combining 60 forward primers for TCR Vbeta segments and 13 reverse primers for TCR Jbeta segments was used. Here the immuneACCESS table is served through TCRdb, limited to in-frame sequences with V and J called. Missing clones are a known gap in these copies; in checked studies unresolved V genes cover under half, and the rest lacks a known reason. The sample table records some 130,000 clones; roughly 60% of these occur just once. Under 2.5% of the sample is held by the ten biggest clonotypes. Sequenced input: PBMCs. The receptors come from a woman in her 40s in good health and CMV-seronegative.

The chain has TRBV27 and TRBJ1-1, with TRBD1 matching 7 bases. The J segment lost 6 bases and the V segment lost 6 bases, leaving 7 bases of the junction unmatched. Germline V gives CDR1 MNHEY, CDR2 SMNVEV (reference sequence). The CDR3 runs 13 residues. The CDR3 spells CASSIGTDAEAFF. CDR3 in DNA: TGTGCCAGCAGCATTGGGACAGACGCTGAAGCTTTCTTT.

The chain couples TRBV5-1 to TRBJ1-3, with unresolved D. V was clipped by 4 bases and J by 0 bases, with 8 bases between them. Germline V gene data show CDR1 as SGHRS and CDR2 as YFSETQ. CDR3 size: 14 residues. CDR3 coding DNA: TGCGCCAGCAGCCCGAGCCCCTCTGGAAACACCATATATTTT. It codes for CASSPSPSGNTIYF. Full variable domain (missing parts from reference TRBV5-1 and TRBJ1-3): KAGVTQTPRYLIKTRGQQVTLSCSPISGHRSVSWYQQTPGQGLQFLFEYFSETQRNKGNFPGRFSGRQFSNSRSEMNVSTLELGDSALYLCASSPSPSGNTIYFGEGSWLTVV.

The chain links TRBV30 to TRBJ2-5; D may be TRBD1 (7 bases). The germline CDR1 and CDR2 sequences are GTSNPN and SVGIG (reference sequence). The V end lost 2 bases, the J end lost 10 bases, and 17 bases lay between the germline ends. The CDR3 has 13 amino acids. CDR3 DNA sequence: TGTGCCTGGAGTTCGGACGGCAGGGGGGTCCAGTACTTC. It yields the protein CAWSSDGRGVQYF.

The CDR3 DNA sequence: TGTGCCAGTAGTTCCAGACAGGGTGGTGGCTACACCTTC. Translation: CASSSRQGGGYTF. The V gene is TRBV19, the J gene TRBJ1-2; 7 bases align to TRBD1. This CDR3 has 13 amino acids. Germline values: CDR1 LNHDA, CDR2 SQIVND (reference sequence). V trimming: 5 bases; J trimming: 7 bases; junction bases outside the gene matches: 7.

There are a few counts of this clone. The rearrangement joins TRBV9 to TRBJ2-7; D ambiguous. The germline V gene has CDR1 SGDLS and CDR2 YYNGEE. The ends were cut back, 0 bases at V and 3 bases at J, with 10 bases in the middle. This CDR3 is 14 amino acids long. The CDR3 DNA is TGTGCCAGCAGCGTAGGGGCCAGAGACTACGAGCAGTACTTC. Encoded protein: CASSVGARDYEQYF.

DNA of the CDR3: TGTGCCAGTAGTATGAGGCGGACAGGGGGCCCTGAAGCTTTCTTT. This codes for CASSMRRTGGPEAFF. The chain uses TRBV19 and TRBJ1-1; 11 bases agree with TRBD1. Germline V gives CDR1 LNHDA, CDR2 SQIVND (reference sequence). This CDR3 is built from 15 residues. V gave up 3 bases and J gave up 6 bases; unmatched junction bases: 6. Combining the CDR3 with reference TRBV19 and TRBJ1-1 gives the whole variable domain DGGITQSPKYLFRKEGQNVTLSCEQNLNHDAMYWYRQDPGQGLRLIYYSQIVNDFQKGDIAEGYSVSREKKESFPLTVTSAQKNPTAFYLCASSMRRTGGPEAFFGQGTRLTVV.

J is TRBJ1-2 and V is TRBV2; 8 nucleotides agree with TRBD1. Per germline, CDR1 SNHLY and CDR2 FYNNEI. Trimming cost V 7 bases and J 2 bases; bases outside gene matches: 6. The CDR3 has 14 residues. CDR3 DNA sequence: TGTGCCAGCAACCCGGACAGGGCGAACTATGGCTACACCTTC. Its protein product is CASNPDRANYGYTF.

In its sample, this clone was seen once. V and J are TRBV6-1 and TRBJ1-1; TRBD1 matches 8 bases. V was pared by 1 base and J by 4 bases, with 8 bases of the junction left unmatched. The germline V gene encodes CDR1 MNHNS and CDR2 SASEGT. This CDR3 has 16 residues. The CDR3 DNA sequence: TGTGCCAGCAGTGAAGAAGTCAGGACAGGGCGCACTGAAGCTTTCTTT. It is translated as CASSEEVRTGRTEAFF.

The chain carries TRBV6-6 and TRBJ2-5; D is unclear. V lost 6 bases to trimming and J lost 3 bases, with 5 bases between them. The germline CDR1 and CDR2 sequences are MNHNY and SVGAGI (reference sequence). The CDR3 is 11 residues long. The CDR3 loop is CASSQEETQYF. The CDR3 region has the DNA TGTGCCAGCAGCCAGGAAGAGACCCAGTACTTC.

V is TRBV30 and J is TRBJ2-3; TRBD2 is a possible D gene (6 bases). The CDR3 is 16 amino acids. Trimming shortened V by 0 bases and J by 1 base, and 14 bases separated the two germline ends. CDR1 and CDR2 from the germline V gene are GTSNPN and SVGIG (reference sequence). CDR3 sequence (DNA): TGTGCCTGGAGTGTACTAGTCGGGAGTGGCACAGATACGCAGTATTTT. This encodes CAWSVLVGSGTDTQYF. Filled out from reference TRBV30 and TRBJ2-3, the complete variable domain reads SQTIHQWPATLVQPVGSPLSLECTVEGTSNPNLYWYRQAAGRGLQLLFYSVGIGQISSEVPQNLSASRPQDRQFILSSKKLLLSDSGFYLCAWSVLVGSGTDTQYFGPGTRLTVL.

This clone was counted a few times. This chain connects TRBV9 to TRBJ1-1; 7 bases map to TRBD1. Germline V gene sequence: CDR1 SGDLS, CDR2 YYNGEE. Germline trimming cut 0 bases from V and 3 bases from J; bases unmatched to any gene: 5. This CDR3 spans 15 amino acids. The CDR3 is CASSVAPQGHTEAFF. The CDR3 nucleotides are TGTGCCAGCAGCGTAGCGCCACAGGGGCACACTGAAGCTTTCTTT.

This rearrangement joins TRBV5-1 to TRBJ2-7; a possible D gene is TRBD1 (6 bases). Germline CDR1 and CDR2: SGHRS and YFSETQ. This CDR3 region has 12 residues. Trimming pared 3 bases from V and 4 bases from J, leaving 8 bases between. The CDR3 sequence: CASSYGQYEQYF. CDR3 nucleotides: TGCGCCAGCAGCTATGGACAGTACGAGCAGTACTTC.

This chain links TRBV27 with TRBJ1-1, with 8 bases fitting TRBD1. The CDR3 runs to 16 residues. Germline values: CDR1 MNHEY, CDR2 SMNVEV (reference sequence). V was pared by 5 bases and J by 6 bases, with 14 bases of the junction left unmatched. The CDR3 reads CASSPLPGGFRAEAFF. The CDR3 coding sequence is TGTGCCAGCAGTCCCCTGCCAGGGGGCTTTAGGGCTGAAGCTTTCTTT.

The V gene is TRBV7-3, the J gene TRBJ2-2, with TRBD1 identical over 8 bases. The J segment lost 7 bases and the V segment lost 1 base, leaving 5 bases of the junction unmatched. Looked up from germline, CDR1 is SGHTA and CDR2 is FQGTGA. This CDR3 is built from 15 residues. The CDR3 loop reads CASSLIGQGVGELFF. The CDR3 bases are TGTGCCAGCAGCTTAATTGGACAGGGCGTCGGGGAGCTGTTTTTT.

The gene calls are TRBV5-1 and TRBJ2-1; 12 bases agree with TRBD1. The V and J ends lost 4 bases and 7 bases, in that order; junction bases with no gene match: 6. The CDR3 extends over 15 amino acids. Germline CDR1 SGHRS, CDR2 YFSETQ. CDR3 DNA: TGCGCCAGCAGCGAGGGACAGGGGGCAGTAAATGAGCAGTTCTTC. Protein product: CASSEGQGAVNEQFF.

The chain joins TRBV6-5 to TRBJ2-7; D is unresolved. CDR3 length: 14 residues. Germline-derived CDR1 and CDR2 are MNHEY and SVGAGI. Deletions cut 0 bases from V and 2 bases from J, with 8 bases between. The CDR3 DNA is TGTGCCAGCAGTTACTCGTTCGGTACCTACGAGCAGTACTTC. This translates into CASSYSFGTYEQYF.

The J gene is TRBJ1-2, the V gene TRBV20-1; D uncertain. V was clipped by 3 bases and J by 0 bases, with 2 bases between them. The germline CDR1 and CDR2 sequences are DFQATT and SNEGSKA (reference sequence). This CDR3 region has 11 residues. The CDR3 region is CSASTNYGYTF. The CDR3 nucleotides are TGCAGTGCTAGCACTAACTATGGCTACACCTTC.

This chain uses TRBV4-1 with TRBJ2-5, with TRBD1 matching over 8 bases. The CDR3 is made up of 15 amino acids. After removal of 0 bases from V and 6 bases from J, the junction contained 6 bases not matched to a gene. Germline lookup yields CDR1 MGHRA and CDR2 YSYEKL. The CDR3 sequence is CASSQDSRTGKTQYF. The CDR3 bases are TGCGCCAGCAGCCAAGATAGCAGGACAGGGAAGACCCAGTACTTC.

The V call is TRBV5-1, the J call TRBJ1-6; unclear D gene. V lost 0 bases and J 10 bases, leaving 11 bases between the germline ends. This CDR3 spans 14 amino acids. Germline lookup yields CDR1 SGHRS and CDR2 YFSETQ. CDR3 DNA: TGCGCCAGCAGCTTGGCCCGGGTAGACTCACCCCTCCACTTT. Its translation is CASSLARVDSPLHF.

This clone turned up a few times. V usage is TRBV7-2 and J usage is TRBJ2-1, with TRBD1 identical over 11 bases. This CDR3 has 14 amino acids. Looked up from germline, CDR1 is SGHTA and CDR2 is FQGNSA. With V trimmed by 1 base and J by 8 bases, 1 base remained unmatched. The CDR3 sequence is CASSLVGQGDEQFF. The CDR3 nucleotides are TGTGCCAGCAGCTTAGTGGGACAGGGGGATGAGCAGTTCTTC.

This sequence joins TRBV5-1 and TRBJ1-6, with a tentative D call TRBD1 (5 bases). From germline, CDR1 is SGHRS and CDR2 YFSETQ. V was shortened by 1 base and J by 9 bases, with 11 bases between the two germline ends. The CDR3 loop spans 14 amino acids. CDR3 sequence: CASSLSQGGSPLHF. For the CDR3, the DNA is TGCGCCAGCAGCTTGTCCCAGGGAGGTTCACCCCTCCACTTT.